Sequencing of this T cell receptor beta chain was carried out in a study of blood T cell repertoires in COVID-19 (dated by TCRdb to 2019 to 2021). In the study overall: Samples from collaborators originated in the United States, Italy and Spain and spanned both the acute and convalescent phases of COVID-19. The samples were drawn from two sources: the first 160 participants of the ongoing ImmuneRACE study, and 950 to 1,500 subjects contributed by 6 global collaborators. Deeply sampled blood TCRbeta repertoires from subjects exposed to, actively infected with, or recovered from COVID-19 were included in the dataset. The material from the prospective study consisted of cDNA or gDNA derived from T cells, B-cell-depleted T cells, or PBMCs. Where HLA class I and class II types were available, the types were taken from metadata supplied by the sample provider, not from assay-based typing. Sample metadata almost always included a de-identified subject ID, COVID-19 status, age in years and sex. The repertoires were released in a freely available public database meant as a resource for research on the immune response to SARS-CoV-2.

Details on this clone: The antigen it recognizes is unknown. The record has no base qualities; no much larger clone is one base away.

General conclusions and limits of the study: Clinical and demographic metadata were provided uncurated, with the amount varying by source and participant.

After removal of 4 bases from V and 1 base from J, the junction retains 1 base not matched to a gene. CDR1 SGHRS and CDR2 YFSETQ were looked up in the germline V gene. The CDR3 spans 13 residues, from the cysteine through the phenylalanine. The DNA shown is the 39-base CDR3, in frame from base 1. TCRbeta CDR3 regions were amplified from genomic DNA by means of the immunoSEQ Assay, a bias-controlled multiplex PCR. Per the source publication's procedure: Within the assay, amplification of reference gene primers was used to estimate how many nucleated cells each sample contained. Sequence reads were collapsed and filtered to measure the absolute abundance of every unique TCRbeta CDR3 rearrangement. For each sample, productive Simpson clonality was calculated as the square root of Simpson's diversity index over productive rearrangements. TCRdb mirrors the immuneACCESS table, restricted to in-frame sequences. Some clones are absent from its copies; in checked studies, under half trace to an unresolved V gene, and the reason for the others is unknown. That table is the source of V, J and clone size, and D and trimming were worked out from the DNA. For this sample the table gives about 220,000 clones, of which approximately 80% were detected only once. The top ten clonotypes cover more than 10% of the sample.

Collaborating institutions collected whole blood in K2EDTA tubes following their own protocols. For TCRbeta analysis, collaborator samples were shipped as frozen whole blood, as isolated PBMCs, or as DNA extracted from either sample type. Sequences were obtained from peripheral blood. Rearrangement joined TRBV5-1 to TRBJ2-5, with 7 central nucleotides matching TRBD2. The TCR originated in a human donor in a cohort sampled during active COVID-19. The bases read TGCGCCAGCAGCAGCGGGACCCAAGAGACCCAGTACTTC. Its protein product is CASSSGTQETQYF.